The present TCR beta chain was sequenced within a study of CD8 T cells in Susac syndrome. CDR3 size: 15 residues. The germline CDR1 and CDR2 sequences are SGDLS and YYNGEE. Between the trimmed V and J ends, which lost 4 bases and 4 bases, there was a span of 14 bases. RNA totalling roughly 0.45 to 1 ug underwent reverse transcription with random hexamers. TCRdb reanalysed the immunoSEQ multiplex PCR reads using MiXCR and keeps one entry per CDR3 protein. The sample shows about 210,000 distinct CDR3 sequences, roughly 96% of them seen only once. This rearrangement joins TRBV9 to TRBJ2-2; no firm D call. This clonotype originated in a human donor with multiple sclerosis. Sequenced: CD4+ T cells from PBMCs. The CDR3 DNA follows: TGTGCCAGCAGCCGTACTACACCGGGCACCGGGGAGCTGTTTTTT. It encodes CASSRTTPGTGELFF.